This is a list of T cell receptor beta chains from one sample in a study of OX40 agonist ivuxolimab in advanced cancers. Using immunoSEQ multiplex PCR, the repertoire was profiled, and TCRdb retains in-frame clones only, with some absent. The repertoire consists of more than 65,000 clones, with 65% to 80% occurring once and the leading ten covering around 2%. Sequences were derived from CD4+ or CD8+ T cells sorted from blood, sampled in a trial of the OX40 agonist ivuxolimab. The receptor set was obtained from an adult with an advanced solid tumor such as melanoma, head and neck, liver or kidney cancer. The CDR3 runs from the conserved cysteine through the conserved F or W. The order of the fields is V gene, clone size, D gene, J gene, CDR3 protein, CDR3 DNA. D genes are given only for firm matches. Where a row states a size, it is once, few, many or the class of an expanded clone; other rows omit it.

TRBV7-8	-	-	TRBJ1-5	CASSWGYNQPQHF	TGTGCCAGCAGTTGGGGGTACAATCAGCCCCAGCATTTT
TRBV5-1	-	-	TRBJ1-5	CASSLEGDRNQPQHF	TGCGCCAGCAGCTTGGAGGGGGATAGGAATCAGCCCCAGCATTTT
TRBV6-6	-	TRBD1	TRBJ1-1	CASSFPPGGEAFF	TGTGCCAGCAGTTTTCCCCCAGGGGGGGAAGCTTTCTTT
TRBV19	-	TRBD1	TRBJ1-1	CASGGAGGSTKAFF	TGTGCCAGTGGTGGGGCAGGGGGCTCTACGAAGGCTTTCTTT
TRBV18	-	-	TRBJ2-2	CASSPWGTGGTGELFF	TGTGCCAGCTCACCATGGGGCACCGGAGGCACCGGGGAGCTGTTTTTT
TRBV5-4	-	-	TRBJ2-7	CASSSPGIHEQYF	TGTGCCAGCAGCTCCCCAGGGATCCACGAGCAGTACTTC
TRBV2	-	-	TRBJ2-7	CASAGSGEQYF	TGTGCCAGCGCAGGGTCGGGGGAGCAGTACTTC
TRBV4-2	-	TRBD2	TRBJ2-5	CASSQGVAGGLETQYF	TGTGCCAGCAGCCAAGGGGTAGCGGGGGGGCTCGAGACCCAGTACTTC
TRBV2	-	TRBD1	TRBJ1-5	CASSRQGDQPQHF	TGTGCCAGCAGTAGACAGGGGGATCAGCCCCAGCATTTT
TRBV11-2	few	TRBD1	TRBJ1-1	CASSRQGAFEAFF	TGTGCCAGCAGCCGGCAGGGGGCGTTTGAAGCTTTCTTT
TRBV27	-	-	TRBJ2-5	CASSPLSRQWETQYF	TGTGCCAGCAGTCCCCTTTCACGGCAATGGGAGACCCAGTACTTC
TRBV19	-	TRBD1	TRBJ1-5	CASSAGGTINQPQHF	TGTGCCAGTTCCGCAGGGGGCACCATTAATCAGCCCCAGCATTTT
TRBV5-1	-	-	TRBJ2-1	CASSLEGGQGEQFF	TGCGCCAGCAGCTTGGAAGGGGGGCAGGGTGAGCAGTTCTTC
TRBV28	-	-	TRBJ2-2	CASSFLDWTNTGELFF	TGTGCCAGCAGTTTCCTGGACTGGACGAACACCGGGGAGCTGTTTTTT
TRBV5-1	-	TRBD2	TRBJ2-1	CASSLLAGASYNEQFF	TGCGCCAGCAGCCTTCTAGCGGGGGCATCCTACAATGAGCAGTTCTTC
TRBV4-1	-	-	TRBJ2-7	CASSQGIRGYEQYF	TGCGCCAGCAGCCAAGGAATTAGGGGCTACGAGCAGTACTTC
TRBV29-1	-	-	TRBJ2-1	CSVEGGADSGVEQFF	TGCAGCGTTGAAGGGGGGGCCGATAGTGGAGTTGAGCAGTTCTTC
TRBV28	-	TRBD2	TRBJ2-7	CASSLLASGRGVREQYF	TGTGCCAGCAGTTTATTGGCTAGCGGGAGGGGGGTGAGAGAGCAGTACTTC
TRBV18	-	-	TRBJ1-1	CASSPRIPRSVTEAFF	TGTGCCAGCTCACCACGTATTCCCCGATCGGTCACTGAAGCTTTCTTT
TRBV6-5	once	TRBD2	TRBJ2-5	CASRIGGAKETQYF	TGTGCCAGCAGGATCGGGGGGGCCAAAGAGACCCAGTACTTC
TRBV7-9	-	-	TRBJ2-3	CASSLNGVRDTQYF	TGTGCCAGCAGCTTAAATGGTGTCCGGGATACGCAGTATTTT
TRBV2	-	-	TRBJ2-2	CASSVGGYTGELFF	TGTGCCAGCAGTGTGGGGGGTTACACCGGGGAGCTGTTTTTT
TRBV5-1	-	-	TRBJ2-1	CASSSSGPHNEQFF	TGCGCCAGCAGCTCATCGGGGCCGCACAATGAGCAGTTCTTC
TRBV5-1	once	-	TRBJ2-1	CASRGTPNEQFF	TGCGCCAGCAGGGGGACCCCCAATGAGCAGTTCTTC
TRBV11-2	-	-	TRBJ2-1	CASSLRAPYNEQFF	TGTGCCAGCAGCTTAAGGGCACCTTACAATGAGCAGTTCTTC
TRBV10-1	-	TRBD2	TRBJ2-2	CASSESKASGSRELFF	TGCGCCAGCAGTGAGTCGAAGGCTAGCGGGAGCAGGGAGCTGTTTTTT
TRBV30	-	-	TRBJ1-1	CAWSVLGTVGLTTEAFF	TGTGCCTGGAGTGTACTAGGGACGGTCGGCTTGACCACTGAAGCTTTCTTT
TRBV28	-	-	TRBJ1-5	CASSARQQGNQPQHF	TGTGCCAGCAGTGCCAGACAGCAGGGCAATCAGCCCCAGCATTTT
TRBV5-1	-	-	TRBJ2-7	CASSLNRLVEQYF	TGCGCCAGCAGCTTAAACAGGCTCGTCGAGCAGTACTTC